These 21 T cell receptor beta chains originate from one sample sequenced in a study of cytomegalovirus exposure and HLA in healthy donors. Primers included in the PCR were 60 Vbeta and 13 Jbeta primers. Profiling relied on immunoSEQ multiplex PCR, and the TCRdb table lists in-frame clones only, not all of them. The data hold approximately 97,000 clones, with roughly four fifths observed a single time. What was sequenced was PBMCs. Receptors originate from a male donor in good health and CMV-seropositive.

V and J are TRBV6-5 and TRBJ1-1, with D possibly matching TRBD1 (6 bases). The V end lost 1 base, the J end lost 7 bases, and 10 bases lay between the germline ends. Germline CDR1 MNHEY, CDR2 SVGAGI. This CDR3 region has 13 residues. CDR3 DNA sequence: TGTGCCAGCAGTTACTGGCAGGGGATTGAAGCTTTCTTT. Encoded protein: CASSYWQGIEAFF.

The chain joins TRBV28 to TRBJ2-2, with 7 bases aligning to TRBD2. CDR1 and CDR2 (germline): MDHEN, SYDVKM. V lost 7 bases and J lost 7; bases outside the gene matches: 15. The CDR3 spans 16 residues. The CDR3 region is CASTPRREELGGELFF. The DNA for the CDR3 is TGTGCCAGCACCCCCCGTCGGGAGGAGTTGGGCGGGGAGCTGTTTTTT.

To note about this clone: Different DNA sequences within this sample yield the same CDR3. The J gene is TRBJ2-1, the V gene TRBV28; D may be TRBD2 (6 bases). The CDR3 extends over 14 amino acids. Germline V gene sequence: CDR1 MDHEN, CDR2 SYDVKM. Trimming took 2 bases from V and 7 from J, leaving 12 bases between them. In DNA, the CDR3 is TGTGCCAGCAGTTTAGCGGGGCGGGGAAATGAGCAGTTCTTC. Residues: CASSLAGRGNEQFF. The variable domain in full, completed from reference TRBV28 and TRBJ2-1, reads DVKVTQSSRYLVKRTGEKVFLECVQDMDHENMFWYRQDPGLGLRLIYFSYDVKMKEKGDIPEGYSVSREKKERFSLILESASTNQTSMYLCASSLAGRGNEQFFGPGTRLTVL.

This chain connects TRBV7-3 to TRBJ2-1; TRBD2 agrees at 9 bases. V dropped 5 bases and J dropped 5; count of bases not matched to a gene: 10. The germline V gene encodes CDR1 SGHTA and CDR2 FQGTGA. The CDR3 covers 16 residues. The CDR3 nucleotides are TGTGCCAGCAGCCCCCGAGGGACTAGCTTCCACAATGAGCAGTTCTTC. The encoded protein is CASSPRGTSFHNEQFF.

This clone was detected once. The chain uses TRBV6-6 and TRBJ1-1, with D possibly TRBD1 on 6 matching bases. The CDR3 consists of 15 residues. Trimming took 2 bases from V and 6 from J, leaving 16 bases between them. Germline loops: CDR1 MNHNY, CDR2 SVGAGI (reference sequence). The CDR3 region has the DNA TGTGCCAGCAGTTACGGAGGACAGCCCGGGGCTGAAGCTTTCTTT. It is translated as CASSYGGQPGAEAFF.

In DNA form, the CDR3 reads TGCGCCAGCAGCTTGGAGGGGTACACAGATACGCAGTATTTT. Amino acids: CASSLEGYTDTQYF. The chain has TRBV5-1 and TRBJ2-3; possible D gene TRBD1, 5 bases. The CDR3 runs 14 residues. V was pared by 0 bases and J by 2 bases, with 7 bases between. Germline CDR1 reads SGHRS; CDR2 reads YFSETQ.

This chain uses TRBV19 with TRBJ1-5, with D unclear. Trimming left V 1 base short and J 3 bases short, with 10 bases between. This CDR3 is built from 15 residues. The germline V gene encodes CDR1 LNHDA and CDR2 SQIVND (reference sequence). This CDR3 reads CASSIVGQVNQPQHF. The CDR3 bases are TGTGCCAGTAGTATAGTAGGCCAGGTCAATCAGCCCCAGCATTTT.

The CDR3 DNA sequence: TGTGCCAGCAGCCTGCCTGAGGGGACTAGCGGGAGCAATGAGCAGTTCTTC. Translated, it gives CASSLPEGTSGSNEQFF. The chain joins TRBV4-2 to TRBJ2-1; TRBD2 matches at 14 bases. This CDR3 region has 17 residues. V was pared by 4 bases and J by 6 bases, with 8 bases of the junction left unmatched. Germline V gene lookup returns CDR1 LGHNA and CDR2 YNFKEQ.

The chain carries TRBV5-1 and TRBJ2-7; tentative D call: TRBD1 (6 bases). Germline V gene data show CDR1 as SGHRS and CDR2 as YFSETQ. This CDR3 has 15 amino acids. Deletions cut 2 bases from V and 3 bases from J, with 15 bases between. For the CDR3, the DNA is TGCGCCAGCAGCTTCCAGGGACACCAGGGCTACGAGCAGTACTTC. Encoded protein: CASSFQGHQGYEQYF.

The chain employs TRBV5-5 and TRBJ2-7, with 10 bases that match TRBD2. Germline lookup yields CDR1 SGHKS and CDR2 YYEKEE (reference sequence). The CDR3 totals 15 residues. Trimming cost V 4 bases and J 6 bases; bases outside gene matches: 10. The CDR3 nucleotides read TGTGCCAGCAGCCCCTGGACTAGCGGTACGGCCGAGCAGTACTTC. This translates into CASSPWTSGTAEQYF.

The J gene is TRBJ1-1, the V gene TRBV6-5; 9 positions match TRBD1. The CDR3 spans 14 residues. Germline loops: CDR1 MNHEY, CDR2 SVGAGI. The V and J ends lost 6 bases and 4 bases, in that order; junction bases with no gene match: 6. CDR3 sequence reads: CASRGTGSGTEAFF. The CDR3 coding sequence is TGTGCCAGCAGAGGGACAGGGTCCGGCACTGAAGCTTTCTTT.

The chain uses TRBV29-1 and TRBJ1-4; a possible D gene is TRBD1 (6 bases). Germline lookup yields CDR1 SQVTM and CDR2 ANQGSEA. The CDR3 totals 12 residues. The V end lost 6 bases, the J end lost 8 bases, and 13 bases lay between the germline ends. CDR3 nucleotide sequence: TGCAGCGTATCGGACAGAGCGGAAAAACTGTTTTTT. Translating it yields CSVSDRAEKLFF. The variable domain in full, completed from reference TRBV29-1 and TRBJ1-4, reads SAVISQKPSRDICQRGTSLTIQCQVDSQVTMMFWYRQQPGQSLTLIATANQGSEATYESGFVIDKFPISRPNLTFSTLTVSNMSPEDSSIYLCSVSDRAEKLFFGSGTQLSVL.

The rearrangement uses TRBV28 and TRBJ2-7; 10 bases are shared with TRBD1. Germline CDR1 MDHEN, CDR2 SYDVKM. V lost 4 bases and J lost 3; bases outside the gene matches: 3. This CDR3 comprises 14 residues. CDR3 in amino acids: CASSSRDRGYEQYF. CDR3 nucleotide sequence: TGTGCCAGCAGTTCCCGGGACAGGGGCTACGAGCAGTACTTC.

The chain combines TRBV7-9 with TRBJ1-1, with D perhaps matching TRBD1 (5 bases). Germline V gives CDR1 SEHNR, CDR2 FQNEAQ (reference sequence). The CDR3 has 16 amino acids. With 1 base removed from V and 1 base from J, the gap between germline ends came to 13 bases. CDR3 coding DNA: TGTGCCAGCAGCTTAGGGATAGGGGTAGGGAACACTGAAGCTTTCTTT. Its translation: CASSLGIGVGNTEAFF.

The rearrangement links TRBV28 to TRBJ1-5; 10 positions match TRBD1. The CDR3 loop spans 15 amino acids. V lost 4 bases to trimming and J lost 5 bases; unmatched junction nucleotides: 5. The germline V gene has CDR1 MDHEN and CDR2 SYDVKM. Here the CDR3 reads CASSSGQGVDQPQHF. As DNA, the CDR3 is TGTGCCAGCAGTTCCGGACAGGGGGTGGATCAGCCCCAGCATTTT.

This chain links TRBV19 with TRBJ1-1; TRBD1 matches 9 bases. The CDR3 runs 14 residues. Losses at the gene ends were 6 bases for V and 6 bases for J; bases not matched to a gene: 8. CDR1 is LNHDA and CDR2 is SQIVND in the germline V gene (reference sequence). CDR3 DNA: TGTGCCAGTAGCCCTTGGACAGGGGAGGCTGAAGCTTTCTTT. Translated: CASSPWTGEAEAFF.

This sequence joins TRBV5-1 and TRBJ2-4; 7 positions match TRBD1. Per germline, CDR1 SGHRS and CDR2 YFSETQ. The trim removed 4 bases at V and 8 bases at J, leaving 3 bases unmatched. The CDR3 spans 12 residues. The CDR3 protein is CASSPQGDIQYF. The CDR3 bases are TGCGCCAGCAGCCCCCAGGGGGACATTCAGTACTTC.

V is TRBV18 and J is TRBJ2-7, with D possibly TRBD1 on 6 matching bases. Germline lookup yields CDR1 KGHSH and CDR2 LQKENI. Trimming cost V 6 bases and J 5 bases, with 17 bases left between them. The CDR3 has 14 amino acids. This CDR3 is CASSDPRQGHEQYF. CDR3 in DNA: TGTGCCAGCTCCGACCCGCGCCAGGGGCACGAGCAGTACTTC.

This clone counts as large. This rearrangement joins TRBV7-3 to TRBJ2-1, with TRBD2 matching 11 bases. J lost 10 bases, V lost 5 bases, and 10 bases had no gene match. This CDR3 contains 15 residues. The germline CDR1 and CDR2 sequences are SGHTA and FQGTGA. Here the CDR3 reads CASSILAGESQEQFF. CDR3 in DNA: TGTGCCAGCAGCATACTAGCGGGAGAATCCCAAGAGCAGTTCTTC.

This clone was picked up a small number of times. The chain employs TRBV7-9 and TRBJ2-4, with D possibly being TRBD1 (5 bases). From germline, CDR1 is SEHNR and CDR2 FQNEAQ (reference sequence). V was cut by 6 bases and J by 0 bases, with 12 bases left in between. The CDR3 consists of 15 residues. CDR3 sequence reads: CASREQALAKNIQYF. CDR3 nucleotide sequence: TGTGCCAGCAGGGAACAGGCCCTAGCCAAAAACATTCAGTACTTC.

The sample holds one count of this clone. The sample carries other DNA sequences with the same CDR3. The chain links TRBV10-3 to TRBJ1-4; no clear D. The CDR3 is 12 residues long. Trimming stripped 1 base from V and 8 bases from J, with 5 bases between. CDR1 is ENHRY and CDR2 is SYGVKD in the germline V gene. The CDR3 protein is CAISELREKLFF. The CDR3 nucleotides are TGTGCCATCAGTGAGTTGAGGGAAAAACTGTTTTTT.